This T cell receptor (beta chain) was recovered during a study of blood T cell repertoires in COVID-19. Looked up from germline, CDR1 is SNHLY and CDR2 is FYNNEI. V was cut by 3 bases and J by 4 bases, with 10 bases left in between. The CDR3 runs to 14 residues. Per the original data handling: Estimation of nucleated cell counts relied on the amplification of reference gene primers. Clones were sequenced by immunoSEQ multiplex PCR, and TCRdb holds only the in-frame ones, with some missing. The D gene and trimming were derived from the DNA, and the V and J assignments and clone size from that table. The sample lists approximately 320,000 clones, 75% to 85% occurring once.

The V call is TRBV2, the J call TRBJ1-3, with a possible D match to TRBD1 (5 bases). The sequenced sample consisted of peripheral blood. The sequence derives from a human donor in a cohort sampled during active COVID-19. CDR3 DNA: TGTGCCAGCAGTGATACTGCAGGGGGAAACACCATATATTTT. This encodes CASSDTAGGNTIYF.